The rows below give T cell receptor beta chains drawn from one sample of a study of T cell changes during pregnancy in multiple sclerosis. Repertoires were generated with immunoSEQ multiplex PCR, while TCRdb's copy carries only in-frame clones and drops some. Of tens of thousands of clones listed, 80% to 95% are singletons. The specimen was CD8+ T cells from peripheral blood mononuclear cells, collected after pregnancy. These receptor sequences come from a female donor with multiple sclerosis, enrolled in a pregnancy study. CDR3s include the opening cysteine and the closing phenylalanine or tryptophan. The order of the fields is J gene, V gene, clone size, D gene, CDR3 length, CDR3 DNA, CDR3 protein. A D gene is named only where the DNA matches it firmly. Clone size is shown for a subset of rows, as once, few, many or a class of expanded clone.

TRBJ2-3,TRBV29-1,few,TRBD1,13,TGCAGCGCCCGGACAGGGAGCACAGATACGCAGTATTTT,CSARTGSTDTQYF
TRBJ2-5,TRBV28,.,.,15,TGTGCCAGCAGTCGGAACCGGGGATCCCAAGAGACCCAGTACTTC,CASSRNRGSQETQYF
TRBJ2-7,TRBV5-8,.,TRBD2,17,TGTGCCAGCAGCTTGCCGTTGACTAGCGGGACCCTTTACGAGCAGTACTTC,CASSLPLTSGTLYEQYF
TRBJ2-7,TRBV6-4,.,.,13,TGTGCCAGCAGTGAATATACGGGATACGAGCAGTACTTC,CASSEYTGYEQYF
TRBJ2-1,TRBV9,.,.,14,TGTGCCAGCAGTCCTTCCACTAAGGCCGATGAGCAGTTCTTC,CASSPSTKADEQFF
TRBJ2-7,TRBV6-5,.,.,16,TGTGCCAGCAGTTACTCGGCAGGGGGGTTTTCCTACGAGCAGTACTTC,CASSYSAGGFSYEQYF
TRBJ2-3,TRBV7-9,few,TRBD2,15,TGTGCCAGCAGTCTGACTAGCGGGGGACGCGAGACGCAGTATTTT,CASSLTSGGRETQYF
TRBJ2-2,TRBV10-1,.,TRBD1,14,TGCGCCAGCAGGGAGACTACAGGGGCCGGGGAGCTGTTTTTT,CASRETTGAGELFF
TRBJ1-1,TRBV7-9,.,.,17,TGTGCCAGCAGCTCGCTACCTCGTCAGGGAATGAACACTGAAGCTTTCTTT,CASSSLPRQGMNTEAFF
TRBJ1-5,TRBV2,.,TRBD1,14,TGTGCCAGCAGTGGACAGGGGGCTCGGCAGCCCCAGCATTTT,CASSGQGARQPQHF
TRBJ2-1,TRBV30,.,TRBD2,17,TGTGCCTGGACCTGGGGTAGCGGGAGAGGATGGGACAATGAGCAGTTCTTC,CAWTWGSGRGWDNEQFF
TRBJ2-4,TRBV7-8,.,.,14,TGTGCCAGCAGCCCTTCCGGGACACCCTCCATTCAGTACTTC,CASSPSGTPSIQYF
TRBJ1-1,TRBV19,.,.,13,TGTGCCAGTAGTATCTCAGGGAACACTGAAGCTTTCTTT,CASSISGNTEAFF
TRBJ2-3,TRBV5-1,.,.,12,TGCGCCAGCAGCTTGTCGACAGATACGCAGTATTTT,CASSLSTDTQYF
TRBJ2-7,TRBV5-4,.,TRBD2,15,TGTGCCAGCAGTTCCGGGACTAGTAGTTTCGACGAGCAGTACTTC,CASSSGTSSFDEQYF
TRBJ2-7,TRBV15,.,.,15,TGTGCCACCAGCTCCCGACAGTCCCTTGTGTACGAGCAGTACTTC,CATSSRQSLVYEQYF
TRBJ2-2,TRBV9,once,.,16,TGTGCCAGCAGCGTAGCGGCAGGGGCGGTCTCCGGGGAGCTGTTTTTT,CASSVAAGAVSGELFF
TRBJ2-7,TRBV9,.,.,13,TGTGCCAGCAGCGTAGTAGAGGGCCAGGAGCAGTACTTC,CASSVVEGQEQYF
TRBJ1-3,TRBV23-1,.,.,18,TGCGCCAGCAGTCAACCGCGGGGGAGGGATTACTCTGGAAACACCATATATTTT,CASSQPRGRDYSGNTIYF
TRBJ1-2,TRBV12-5,.,TRBD1,14,TGTGCTAGTGACTCCGACAGGGGGCACTATGGCTACACCTTC,CASDSDRGHYGYTF
TRBJ2-6,TRBV6-1,once,TRBD2,15,TGTGCCAGCCGGAAGCGGGGAGATGGGGCCAACGTCCTGACTTTC,CASRKRGDGANVLTF
TRBJ2-1,TRBV7-3,.,TRBD1,14,TGTGCCAGCAGCTTTGGACAGGGGTACAATGAGCAGTTCTTC,CASSFGQGYNEQFF
TRBJ2-2,TRBV9,.,.,13,TGTGCCAGCAGCGTTGACTACTCCGGGGAGCTGTTTTTT,CASSVDYSGELFF
TRBJ2-1,TRBV15,.,TRBD2,14,TGTGCCACCAGCAGAGGGGCTAGCGGGCATGAGCAGTTCTTC,CATSRGASGHEQFF
TRBJ2-2,TRBV5-1,.,TRBD1,14,TGCGCCAGCAGCTTGGGGACAGGGCCCGGGGAGCTGTTTTTT,CASSLGTGPGELFF
TRBJ2-2,TRBV27,.,TRBD2,17,TGTGCCAGCAGTACAATCCCGGGACTAGCGGGAGCCGGGGAGCTGTTTTTT,CASSTIPGLAGAGELFF
TRBJ2-7,TRBV12-5,.,TRBD1,13,TGTGCTAGTGCCCGGACAGGGACCTACGAGCAGTACTTC,CASARTGTYEQYF
TRBJ2-7,TRBV6-1,.,TRBD2,16,TGTGCCAGCAGTGAAGCAACTAGCGGGTTACCCTACGAGCAGTACTTC,CASSEATSGLPYEQYF
TRBJ2-1,TRBV9,.,TRBD1,16,TGTGCCAGCAGCGTAGAGGACAGGAGCTCCTACAATGAGCAGTTCTTC,CASSVEDRSSYNEQFF
TRBJ2-1,TRBV30,.,.,14,TGTGCCTGGAGTAGAAGCGGTATCTACAATGAGCAGTTCTTC,CAWSRSGIYNEQFF
TRBJ1-1,TRBV7-2,.,TRBD1,17,TGTGCCAGCAGCTTACCCCGGGACAGGTTCTCGAACACTGAAGCTTTCTTT,CASSLPRDRFSNTEAFF
TRBJ2-3,TRBV13,once,.,15,TGTGCCAGCAGCTTAGCAGGGTCTAGCACAGATACGCAGTATTTT,CASSLAGSSTDTQYF
TRBJ2-3,TRBV27,once,.,12,TGTGCCAGCGGGCCTTCACAGTGGACGCAGTATTTT,CASGPSQWTQYF
TRBJ1-1,TRBV21-1,.,.,16,TGTGCCAGCAGCAAGTCGGAGAGCAGCCGGAACACTGAAGCTTTCTTT,CASSKSESSRNTEAFF
TRBJ1-2,TRBV9,.,.,18,TGTGCCAGCAGCGGATTGGGGGGGGACGAGGCAGGGGCCTATGGCTACACCTTC,CASSGLGGDEAGAYGYTF
TRBJ1-2,TRBV7-9,.,TRBD1,14,TGTGCCAGCAGCTCCGACGGAGGGGGCGATGGCTACACCTTC,CASSSDGGGDGYTF
TRBJ2-3,TRBV11-2,.,.,14,TGTGCCAGCAGCTCGGGGGTGAACACAGATACGCAGTATTTT,CASSSGVNTDTQYF
TRBJ2-1,TRBV5-1,.,.,12,TGCGCCAGCAGTTTGTCGGGCAATGAGCAGTTCTTC,CASSLSGNEQFF
TRBJ2-7,TRBV7-9,.,.,14,TGTGCCAGCAGCTCAAGGGGGCCGGGAGACGAGCAGTACTTC,CASSSRGPGDEQYF
TRBJ2-3,TRBV9,.,TRBD1,18,TGTGCCAGCAGCGCCAGCCCCCTGACAGGGCGTGGAACAGATACGCAGTATTTT,CASSASPLTGRGTDTQYF
TRBJ2-3,TRBV7-9,.,.,12,TGTGCCAGCAGCCTCGGGGCAGATACGCAGTATTTT,CASSLGADTQYF
TRBJ1-5,TRBV9,.,.,15,TGTGCCAGCAGCGTAGAAGGAGAAGGGGAACAGCCCCAGCATTTT,CASSVEGEGEQPQHF
TRBJ2-3,TRBV6-4,.,.,14,TGTGCCAGCGGGCCGTCCTCGGGGGCAGATACGCAGTATTTT,CASGPSSGADTQYF
TRBJ1-5,TRBV6-1,.,.,15,TGTGCCAGCACCCCTGTACAGACTAGCAATCAGCCCCAGCATTTT,CASTPVQTSNQPQHF
TRBJ2-3,TRBV28,.,TRBD2,17,TGTGCCAGCACCGATCGAATGTCGGGAGGGGGCACAGATACGCAGTATTTT,CASTDRMSGGGTDTQYF
TRBJ1-4,TRBV28,once,TRBD1,16,TGTGCCAGCAGTTTAGGGACAGGGTCCGTCGGTGAAAAACTGTTTTTT,CASSLGTGSVGEKLFF
TRBJ2-7,TRBV5-5,.,TRBD1,13,TGTGCCAGCAGCTCGCGGACAGGTTACGAGCAGTACTTC,CASSSRTGYEQYF
TRBJ2-7,TRBV4-1,.,TRBD1,15,TGCGCCAGCAGCCAAGATAGACAGGGGGCCTACGAGCAGTACTTC,CASSQDRQGAYEQYF
TRBJ2-1,TRBV7-9,.,TRBD2,14,TGTGCCAGCAGCTTAGAACTAGCGGGGAATGAGCAGTTCTTC,CASSLELAGNEQFF
TRBJ2-3,TRBV28,.,.,15,TGTGCCAGCAGTCAGACTAGTGGAAGCACAGATACGCAGTATTTT,CASSQTSGSTDTQYF
TRBJ2-5,TRBV7-9,.,TRBD2,14,TGTGCCAGCAGCCCCACCGGGGGGGATGAGACCCAGTACTTC,CASSPTGGDETQYF
TRBJ2-7,TRBV28,.,.,15,TGTGCCAGCAGCCAACCCTACAGGGTATCCAACGAGCAGTACTTC,CASSQPYRVSNEQYF
TRBJ2-5,TRBV13,.,TRBD1,16,TGTGCCAGCAGCTCAACCGGGACAGGGAACCAAGAGACCCAGTACTTC,CASSSTGTGNQETQYF
TRBJ2-1,TRBV28,.,TRBD2,14,TGTGCCAGCAGCCCTAGCGGCTCCTACAATGAGCAGTTCTTC,CASSPSGSYNEQFF
TRBJ1-6,TRBV27,once,.,19,TGTGCCAGCAGTGAAAGATGGGACTTAGGGGATCAGTTAGTGTCACCCCTCCACTTT,CASSERWDLGDQLVSPLHF
TRBJ1-5,TRBV19,.,.,13,TGTGCCAGTAGTATCTATGGCAATCAGCCCCAGCATTTT,CASSIYGNQPQHF
TRBJ2-1,TRBV2,once,TRBD2,18,TGTGCCAGCAGTGACCCGCAACTACTAGCGGGAGGAGGGAATGAGCAGTTCTTC,CASSDPQLLAGGGNEQFF
TRBJ2-2,TRBV5-1,.,TRBD2,17,TGCGCCAGCAGCTTGGGGACTAGCGGGAGCGGGGCCGGGGAGCTGTTTTTT,CASSLGTSGSGAGELFF